This TCR beta chain was sequenced for a study of T cells after yellow fever vaccination. The TCR cDNA carried a universal primer site and UMIs from 5'RACE template switching. TCRdb reprocessed the 5' RACE reads via MiXCR and lists one record per CDR3 protein. This sample carries a few hundred thousand distinct CDR3 sequences, around a sixth of them seen once, and the ten largest clones take approximately 15%. CDR3 length equals 13 residues. J was trimmed by 6 bases and V by 7 bases; bases with no gene match: 6. Per germline, CDR1 WNHNN and CDR2 SYGVQD (reference sequence). This clonotype was detected only a few times.

The gene calls are TRBV10-1 and TRBJ2-1, with TRBD1 matching 7 bases. The receptor was isolated from a man aged 18 to 30 who received the YFV17D yellow fever vaccine. The input for sequencing was PBMCs, taken roughly 5 days after the first yellow fever vaccination. DNA of the CDR3: TGCGCCAGCACCTCGGGACAGAGCAATGAGCAGTTCTTC. Encoded protein: CASTSGQSNEQFF.